This T cell receptor beta chain was sequenced for a study of regulatory T cells in long-lasting Graves disease. Notes on the study in general: Exclusively peripheral blood, rather than thyroid tissue, was studied.

Time point denoted: newly diagnosed GD, antithyroid drugs for less than 3 months. From RNA extracted from PBMCs, the TCR library was made. In this sample, this clonotype turned up many times. The antigen is not known. Sequence at one end of the junction differs from germline and may be a read error. CDR3-region Arm-PCR and iRepertoire HTBI primers produced the TCR beta libraries. One entry per CDR3 protein results from TCRdb running MiXCR on the multiplex PCR reads. The sample lists around 250,000 distinct CDR3 sequences, about 20% occurring once. The same data also contributed to another study, on T cells in Graves' hyperthyroidism and ophthalmopathy. As that report states: Most thyroid clonotypes expanded above 0.001 were also detected in blood.

Sequencing used peripheral blood mononuclear cells (PBMCs), obtained at new diagnosis, from a patient treated with antithyroid drugs. The TCR originated in a woman aged 25 to 39 with Graves disease.

CDR3 sequence: CSARAGITNEKLFF. The CDR3 DNA follows: TGCAGTGCCAGAGCGGGAATAACTAATGAAAAACTGTTTTTT. The chain recombines TRBV20-1 with TRBJ1-4; D call uncertain. Germline V gives CDR1 DFQATT, CDR2 SNEGSKA (reference sequence). This CDR3 spans 14 amino acids.